This T cell receptor beta chain was identified during a study of shared clonotypes between healthy human individuals. V gave up 6 bases and J gave up 5 bases, with 15 bases separating them. There are 14 residues in the CDR3. Germline lookup yields CDR1 SGDLS and CDR2 YYNGEE. Naivety among CD8 cells was defined by CD45RO negativity and positive CCR7 selection, thereby excluding terminally differentiated effector memory CD45RA+ cells. Profiling relied on immunoSEQ multiplex PCR, and the TCRdb table lists in-frame clones only, not all of them. The sample yields 550,000 to 750,000 clones, roughly 94% seen once.

The rearrangement links TRBV9 to TRBJ2-1, with a possible D match to TRBD1 (6 bases). The receptor was derived from a man aged 25 to 40 in good health. The sample taken for sequencing was naive CD8+ T cells sorted from blood. The CDR3 DNA follows: TGTGCCAGCAATCCGGGACATCATAACAATGAGCAGTTCTTC. Protein sequence: CASNPGHHNNEQFF.